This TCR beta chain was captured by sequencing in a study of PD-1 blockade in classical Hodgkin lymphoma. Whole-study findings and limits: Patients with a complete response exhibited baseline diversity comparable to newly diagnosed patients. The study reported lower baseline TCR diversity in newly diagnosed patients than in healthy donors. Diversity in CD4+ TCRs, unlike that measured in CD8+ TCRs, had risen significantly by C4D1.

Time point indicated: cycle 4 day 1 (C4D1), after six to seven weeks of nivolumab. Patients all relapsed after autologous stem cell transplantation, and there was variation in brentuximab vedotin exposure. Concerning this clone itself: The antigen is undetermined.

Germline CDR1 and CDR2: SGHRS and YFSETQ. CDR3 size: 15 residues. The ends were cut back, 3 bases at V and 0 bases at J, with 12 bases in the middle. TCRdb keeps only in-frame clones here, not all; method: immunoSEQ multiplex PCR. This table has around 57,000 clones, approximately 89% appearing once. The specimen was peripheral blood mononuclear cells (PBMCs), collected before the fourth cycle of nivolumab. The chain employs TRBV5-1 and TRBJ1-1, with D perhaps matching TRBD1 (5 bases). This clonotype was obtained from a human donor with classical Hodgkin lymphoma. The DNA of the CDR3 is TGCGCCAGCAGCTCGGGACTCCAGTTGAACACTGAAGCTTTCTTT. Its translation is CASSSGLQLNTEAFF.